What follows are 15 T cell receptor beta chains derived from one specimen sequenced in a study of technical replicates of blood from several donors. Clones were sequenced by immunoSEQ multiplex PCR, and TCRdb holds only the in-frame ones, with some missing. The data contain tens of thousands of clones, 91% of them seen just once; the ten biggest clones take up about 3.7%. The specimen sequenced was PBMCs. The receptors were sampled from a human donor in good health. Some clones in this sample may be carry-over from other donors' samples.

In its sample, this clone was seen once. V and J are TRBV19 and TRBJ2-1, with TRBD1 matching 7 bases. Germline V gene sequence: CDR1 LNHDA, CDR2 SQIVND (reference sequence). CDR3 size: 15 residues. V shed 7 bases and J 7 bases; nucleotides not matched to a gene: 13. The CDR3 DNA follows: TGTGCCAGTAAGGGACAGCGGCGAGGGGAGAATGAGCAGTTCTTC. Its protein product is CASKGQRRGENEQFF.

The J gene is TRBJ2-1, the V gene TRBV5-4; 8 bases map to TRBD2. The germline V gene encodes CDR1 SGHNT and CDR2 YYREEE (reference sequence). V shed 5 bases, J shed 8 bases, and the junction held 9 bases outside the gene matches. The CDR3 is 14 residues long. The chain's CDR3 is CASSHPSGSYEQFF. The CDR3 nucleotides read TGTGCCAGCAGTCACCCCAGCGGGAGCTATGAGCAGTTCTTC.

About this clone: The sample holds other DNA sequences that translate to the same CDR3. The chain combines TRBV30 with TRBJ2-5; D ambiguous. CDR3 length: 13 residues. V lost 0 bases and J 4 bases, leaving 9 bases between the germline ends. The germline V gene has CDR1 GTSNPN and CDR2 SVGIG (reference sequence). CDR3 coding DNA: TGTGCCTGGAGTGTAAGAGTGAGAGAGACCCAGTACTTC. It translates to CAWSVRVRETQYF.

This clone turned up a few times. The chain combines TRBV19 with TRBJ1-5; D is possibly TRBD1 (6 bases). The CDR3 totals 14 residues. From germline, CDR1 is LNHDA and CDR2 SQIVND (reference sequence). V shed 3 bases and J shed 11 bases, with 17 bases lying between them. The CDR3 sequence: CASSIATGTRSQHF. The DNA for the CDR3 is TGTGCCAGTAGTATTGCAACAGGGACCAGATCCCAGCATTTT.

As DNA, the CDR3 is TGTGCCAGCAGTGAAGCTTATTTTGGGGCCAACGTCCTGACTTTC. Residues: CASSEAYFGANVLTF. The chain combines TRBV2 with TRBJ2-6; D unclear. Trimming shortened V by 0 bases and J by 3 bases, and 6 bases separated the two germline ends. This CDR3 is built from 15 residues. Germline-derived CDR1 and CDR2 are SNHLY and FYNNEI. Complete variable domain (other parts from reference TRBV2 and TRBJ2-6): EPEVTQTPSHQVTQMGQEVILRCVPISNHLYFYWYRQILGQKVEFLVSFYNNEISEKSEIFDDQFSVERPDGSNFTLKIRSTKLEDSAMYFCASSEAYFGANVLTFGAGSRLTVL.

The chain is built from TRBV30 and TRBJ1-2; weak D call: TRBD1 (5 bases). The germline CDR1 and CDR2 sequences are GTSNPN and SVGIG (reference sequence). The V end was cut by 0 bases, the J end by 3 bases, with 8 bases between. The CDR3 runs 13 residues. CDR3 sequence: CAWSVGGDYGYTF. DNA for the CDR3: TGTGCCTGGAGTGTTGGGGGGGACTATGGCTACACCTTC. The full variable domain, completed using reference TRBV30 and TRBJ1-2, is SQTIHQWPATLVQPVGSPLSLECTVEGTSNPNLYWYRQAAGRGLQLLFYSVGIGQISSEVPQNLSASRPQDRQFILSSKKLLLSDSGFYLCAWSVGGDYGYTFGSGTRLTVV.

The V gene is TRBV19, the J gene TRBJ1-5, with D possibly TRBD1 on 5 matching bases. The CDR3 contains 16 residues. Germline loops: CDR1 LNHDA, CDR2 SQIVND (reference sequence). Between the trimmed V and J ends, which lost 3 bases and 2 bases, there was a span of 14 bases. For the CDR3, the DNA is TGTGCCAGTAGTATGGGGGAGCGGGTTCGCAATCAGCCCCAGCATTTT. As protein: CASSMGERVRNQPQHF.

This clone showed up just once. Germline is not matched at one junction end, which may reflect a read error. CDR3 bases: TGTGCGAGCAGGAGTGGGGGCAACGAGCAGTTCTTC. Translated, it gives CASRSGGNEQFF. The chain is built from TRBV2 and TRBJ2-1; D is possibly TRBD1 (6 bases). The CDR3 covers 12 residues. CDR1 is SNHLY and CDR2 is FYNNEI in the germline V gene.

The chain carries TRBV5-4 and TRBJ2-5; the match to TRBD2 covers 11 bases. The germline V gene encodes CDR1 SGHNT and CDR2 YYREEE (reference sequence). The CDR3 is 14 residues long. Trimming removed 3 bases from V and 5 bases from J; junction bases left unmatched: 3. The CDR3 spells CASSSRTSGETQYF. CDR3 nucleotide sequence: TGTGCCAGCAGCTCGAGGACTAGCGGGGAGACCCAGTACTTC.

This chain joins TRBV4-3 and TRBJ2-7, with a weak D call TRBD1 (6 bases). The germline V gene has CDR1 LGHNA and CDR2 YSLEER. Trimming pared 0 bases from V and 0 bases from J, leaving 12 bases between. This CDR3 has 16 amino acids. The CDR3, as DNA: TGCGCCAGCAGCCAAGATCGAACAGGGCGCTCCTACGAGCAGTACTTC. Its protein is CASSQDRTGRSYEQYF.

The V gene is TRBV4-2, the J gene TRBJ2-5, with D unclear. This CDR3 spans 15 amino acids. Trimming left V 1 base short and J 1 base short, with 10 bases between. Per germline, CDR1 LGHNA and CDR2 YNFKEQ. The CDR3 sequence: CASSQGPIPQETQYF. The CDR3, as DNA: TGTGCCAGCAGCCAAGGCCCTATCCCCCAAGAGACCCAGTACTTC.

The CDR3 spells CASSFGQRTGPTEQYF. In nucleotides, the CDR3 is TGCGCCAGCAGCTTCGGCCAGCGGACAGGGCCTACAGAGCAGTACTTC. The V and J genes are TRBV5-1 and TRBJ2-7; 8 bases line up with TRBD1. Germline lookup yields CDR1 SGHRS and CDR2 YFSETQ. V was clipped by 2 bases and J by 7 bases; unmatched bases: 14. The CDR3 consists of 16 residues.

V and J are TRBV19 and TRBJ1-4, with D perhaps matching TRBD1 (5 bases). Germline values: CDR1 LNHDA, CDR2 SQIVND (reference sequence). The CDR3 has 16 residues. Deletions cut 5 bases from V and 0 bases from J, with 13 bases between. CDR3 loop: CASSWQGDATNEKLFF. The CDR3 DNA reads as TGTGCCAGTAGTTGGCAAGGGGATGCAACTAATGAAAAACTGTTTTTT.

This clone came up a few times. V is TRBV30 and J is TRBJ1-4; 7 bases agree with TRBD1. CDR1 GTSNPN and CDR2 SVGIG come from the germline V gene (reference sequence). The CDR3 length is 15 residues. The ends lost 1 base at V and 7 bases at J; junction bases unmatched: 9. The CDR3 loop is CAWSAGQFFAEKLFF. CDR3 nucleotide sequence: TGTGCCTGGAGTGCGGGACAGTTCTTCGCTGAAAAACTGTTTTTT.

The gene calls are TRBV2 and TRBJ1-3, with TRBD1 matching 7 bases. The CDR3 covers 14 residues. Per the germline V gene, CDR1 is SNHLY and CDR2 is FYNNEI. Germline trimming cut 2 bases from V and 10 bases from J; bases unmatched to any gene: 8. The CDR3 loop reads CASSETGADGTIYF. CDR3 coding DNA: TGTGCCAGCAGTGAAACAGGGGCTGATGGTACCATATATTTT.